This T cell receptor beta chain was obtained from a study of shared clonotypes between healthy human individuals. Study observations and caveats: Sequencing depth was predicted to influence how clonotypes are shared among donors.

When replicate PCRs were run on unsorted PBMC, they used approximately 290 ng DNA, approximately 31,000 T cell genomes. TCRdb's copy holds only in-frame clones and misses some; the assay was immunoSEQ multiplex PCR. Altogether fewer than 650,000 clones are present, approximately 80% being singletons, with the ten largest covering 10% to 15%. Those who donated were healthy HIV-negative adults, with no recent acute infections or vaccinations reported. Everyone who donated was a Caucasian adult who lived in Nashville, Tennessee. A remark on this clone: No antigen is known for it.

The sample taken for sequencing was PBMCs. The source is a woman between 40 and 50 years old in good health. Some clones in this sample may be carry-over from other donors' samples.

Here the CDR3 reads CASSPQHRYNEQFF. Written as DNA, the CDR3 is TGTGCCAGCAGCCCTCAACACCGATACAATGAGCAGTTCTTC. The V call is TRBV21-1, the J call TRBJ2-1; the table's D call, TRBD1, was not checked against the DNA. TRBV21-1 is reported as a pseudogene. There are 14 residues in the CDR3.